Each of the 21 T cell receptor beta chains below was sequenced from the same sample in a study of Graves' ophthalmopathy and Graves' hyperthyroidism (dated by TCRdb to between 2018 and 2020). TCRdb lists the instrument as Illumina HiSeq 2000. For repertoire sequencing, the TCR beta CDR3 regions were amplified from RNA transcripts. The first round of RT-PCR was done with HTBI primers and the Qiagen OneStep RT-PCR kit, and was followed by a second round of multiplex PCR, then size selection and purification. TCRdb reprocessing: public reads trimmed at Q25 with fastp, clones called with MiXCR, in-frame beta chains kept. One record per CDR3 amino acid sequence lists the most common genes and DNA. This sample holds more than 300,000 distinct CDR3 sequences; over 15% were observed only once. Roughly 7% of the sample goes to the ten largest clones. The sequenced material came from peripheral blood. These receptors all come from a woman between 18 and 29 years old with stable Graves' hyperthyroidism. Donor details come from another sample of the same person, matched by shared clones.

This clonotype occurred many times. The chain employs TRBV20-1 and TRBJ1-5, with TRBD1 matching 7 bases. The junction had 8 bases not matched to a gene; V was cut back by 3 bases and J by 6 bases. The CDR3 loop spans 14 amino acids. Germline V gene data show CDR1 as DFQATT and CDR2 as SNEGSKA (reference sequence). The CDR3 region is CSARRAGGGQPQHF. CDR3 DNA: TGCAGTGCTAGGAGGGCAGGGGGGGGTCAGCCCCAGCATTTT.

This clonotype has a count of ten or more. The chain couples TRBV11-2 to TRBJ2-7, with D possibly matching TRBD1 (6 bases). Germline CDR1 SGHAT, CDR2 FQNNGV. Trimming took off 3 bases at V and 0 bases at J, with 18 bases between the two ends. The CDR3 loop spans 17 amino acids. The CDR3 is CASSFPPGDKSSYEQYF. DNA of the CDR3: TGTGCCAGCAGCTTTCCTCCTGGGGACAAGAGCTCCTACGAGCAGTACTTC.

The chain carries TRBV3-1 and TRBJ2-7; no firm D call. Deletions cut 1 base from V and 7 bases from J, with 8 bases between. The CDR3 runs 12 residues. Germline V gives CDR1 LGHDT, CDR2 YNNKEL (reference sequence). The CDR3 nucleotides read TGTGCCAGCAGCCAAGTATCGCGGGAGCAGTACTTC. Protein sequence: CASSQVSREQYF.

The chain is built from TRBV29-1 and TRBJ1-6; 9 nucleotides align to TRBD1. V shed 7 bases, J shed 6 bases, and the junction held 4 bases outside the gene matches. The germline gives CDR1 SQVTM, CDR2 ANQGSEA. The CDR3 is 13 residues long. Written as DNA, the CDR3 is TGCAGCGCTGGACAGGGGATTAATTCACCCCTCCACTTT. As protein: CSAGQGINSPLHF. The full variable domain, rest sourced from reference TRBV29-1 and TRBJ1-6, is SAVISQKPSRDICQRGTSLTIQCQVDSQVTMMFWYRQQPGQSLTLIATANQGSEATYESGFVIDKFPISRPNLTFSTLTVSNMSPEDSSIYLCSAGQGINSPLHFGNGTRLTVT.

This clonotype was observed many times. The chain uses TRBV28 and TRBJ2-7; 7 nucleotides line up with TRBD1. CDR3 length: 14 amino acids. The V and J ends lost 5 bases and 1 base, in that order; junction bases with no gene match: 5. Germline loops: CDR1 MDHEN, CDR2 SYDVKM. This CDR3 is CASSEKTGSYEQYF. Written as DNA, the CDR3 is TGTGCCAGCAGTGAGAAGACAGGGTCCTACGAGCAGTACTTC. Combining the CDR3 with reference TRBV28 and TRBJ2-7 gives the whole variable domain DVKVTQSSRYLVKRTGEKVFLECVQDMDHENMFWYRQDPGLGLRLIYFSYDVKMKEKGDIPEGYSVSREKKERFSLILESASTNQTSMYLCASSEKTGSYEQYFGPGTRLTVT.

Many counts were recorded for this clonotype. The chain links TRBV10-3 to TRBJ1-5; 7 bases agree with TRBD1. Germline V CDR1 and CDR2: ENHRY, SYGVKD. This CDR3 is built from 14 residues. V dropped 3 bases and J dropped 4; count of bases not matched to a gene: 3. CDR3 region: CAISEPTGNQPQHF. The DNA of the CDR3 is TGTGCCATCAGTGAACCGACAGGGAATCAGCCCCAGCATTTT.

This clonotype appeared many times. A read error may be the cause here, since a much bigger clone is one base away. The chain recombines TRBV11-3 with TRBJ1-1; D uncertain. Germline CDR1 reads SGHNT; CDR2 reads YENEEA. The V end lost 6 bases, the J end lost 2 bases, and 4 bases lay between the germline ends. This CDR3 contains 11 residues. The CDR3 DNA sequence: TGTGCCAGCAGGTTTAACACTGAAGCTTTCTTT. This encodes CASRFNTEAFF.

V gene TRBV6-2 or TRBV6-3 combines with J gene TRBJ2-5; the D gene could be TRBD1 or TRBD2 (5 bases each). V was cut by 6 bases and J by 5 bases, with 13 bases left in between. This CDR3 is 13 amino acids long. Looked up from germline, CDR1 is MNHEY and CDR2 is SVGEGT. In DNA form, the CDR3 reads TGTGCCAGCAGAATCGGGACCGAGGAGACCCAGTACTTC. It specifies CASRIGTEETQYF.

This clonotype showed up many times. The chain couples TRBV7-8 to TRBJ2-2, with 8 bases aligning to TRBD1. CDR1 SGHVS and CDR2 FQNEAQ come from the germline V gene. Germline trimming cut 1 base from V and 4 bases from J; bases unmatched to any gene: 2. This CDR3 is built from 15 residues. CDR3 in amino acids: CASSLVQGATGELFF. Written as DNA, the CDR3 is TGTGCCAGCAGCTTAGTGCAGGGGGCCACCGGGGAGCTGTTTTTT.

This clonotype was counted at least ten times. The chain recombines TRBV6-5 with TRBJ2-7; TRBD1 or TRBD2 may be the D gene (5 bases each). Germline assignment: CDR1 MNHEY and CDR2 SVGAGI. The CDR3 totals 14 residues. The V end lost 4 bases, the J end lost 0 bases, and 10 bases lay between the germline ends. The CDR3 DNA reads as TGTGCCAGCAGTTGGGGCGGGCCCTCCTACGAGCAGTACTTC. Amino acid sequence: CASSWGGPSYEQYF.

J is TRBJ2-7 and V is TRBV3-1; perhaps TRBD1 as D (6 bases). The CDR3 contains 14 residues. Trimming took off 5 bases at V and 3 bases at J, with 14 bases between the two ends. Per the germline V gene, CDR1 is LGHDT and CDR2 is YNNKEL (reference sequence). CDR3 nucleotide sequence: TGTGCCAGCAGCGTTCCAGGGGATGACTACGAGCAGTACTTC. Translation gives CASSVPGDDYEQYF.

The table lists this clonotype with many counts. The chain joins TRBV6-1 to TRBJ1-5; D uncertain. This CDR3 contains 13 residues. Germline-derived CDR1 and CDR2 are MNHNS and SASEGT. Trimming removed 1 base at V and 4 bases at J, with 5 bases between. The chain's CDR3 is CASSEEFNQPQHF. The CDR3 bases are TGTGCCAGCAGTGAAGAATTTAATCAGCCCCAGCATTTT.

The chain recombines TRBV6-2 or TRBV6-3 with TRBJ2-2; TRBD1 agrees at 9 bases. CDR1 and CDR2 from the germline V gene are MNHEY and SVGEGT. The length of the CDR3 is 15 residues. V lost 2 bases and J lost 6; bases outside the gene matches: 4. CDR3 in amino acids: CASSYTWTGAGELFF. The CDR3 nucleotides are TGTGCCAGCAGTTACACGTGGACAGGGGCCGGGGAGCTGTTTTTT.

This clonotype was recorded many times. The V and J genes are TRBV19 and TRBJ1-1, with D maybe TRBD1 (6 bases). The V and J ends lost 4 bases and 7 bases respectively, with 13 bases between them. From germline, CDR1 is LNHDA and CDR2 SQIVND (reference sequence). The CDR3 runs 13 residues. In nucleotides, the CDR3 is TGTGCCAGTAGTAAGGGGGGAGGGTTTGAAGCTTTCTTT. Translated, it gives CASSKGGGFEAFF.

About this clonotype: Given the absence of the conserved phenylalanine or tryptophan at the CDR3 end, a read error is likely. This rearrangement joins TRBV29-1 to TRBJ2-7; no clear D. Germline V gene lookup returns CDR1 SQVTM and CDR2 ANQGSEA. The CDR3 has 12 amino acids. Between the trimmed V and J ends, which lost 4 bases and 0 bases, there was a span of 7 bases. The CDR3 region has the DNA TGCAGCGTTGGATCTCTCTCCTACGAGCAGTACTCC. Protein sequence: CSVGSLSYEQYS.

This clonotype was detected many times. The V call is TRBV4-2, the J call TRBJ2-7; 10 bases line up with TRBD2. CDR1 and CDR2 (germline): LGHNA, YNFKEQ. Germline trimming cut 3 bases from V and 4 bases from J; bases unmatched to any gene: 9. The CDR3 is made up of 16 amino acids. CDR3 residues: CASSHPGSSGGYEQYF. CDR3 nucleotide sequence: TGTGCCAGCAGCCACCCCGGATCTAGCGGGGGTTACGAGCAGTACTTC.

This clonotype appeared many times. V and J are TRBV6-5 and TRBJ1-5, with 7 bases identical to TRBD1. J was trimmed by 6 bases and V by 0 bases; bases with no gene match: 5. Germline V gene data show CDR1 as MNHEY and CDR2 as SVGAGI. This CDR3 has 15 amino acids. The CDR3 bases are TGTGCCAGCAGTTACTCCGGGACAGAGCGTCAGCCCCAGCATTTT. Translated: CASSYSGTERQPQHF.

This clonotype was observed many times. The rearrangement links TRBV29-1 to TRBJ1-1; no clear D gene. Trimming left V 3 bases short and J 1 base short, with 27 bases between. The CDR3 runs 19 residues. Per germline, CDR1 SQVTM and CDR2 ANQGSEA. CDR3 protein: CSVERATDLWMIGNTEAFF. For the CDR3, the DNA is TGCAGCGTTGAGCGGGCCACGGATCTATGGATGATTGGGAACACTGAAGCTTTCTTT.

In this sample, this clonotype turned up many times. This chain joins TRBV24-1 and TRBJ2-5; TRBD1 aligns across 7 bases. This CDR3 is 15 amino acids long. With 3 bases clipped from V and 2 bases from J, the junction kept 5 bases outside the gene matches. Per germline, CDR1 KGHDR and CDR2 SFDVKD. CDR3 in DNA: TGTGCCACCAGTGATCGGGACAGAAAGCAAGAGACCCAGTACTTC. Protein product: CATSDRDRKQETQYF.

Ten or more counts support this clonotype. V is TRBV5-1 and J is TRBJ2-7; D not certain. The V and J ends lost 5 bases and 0 bases respectively, with 9 bases between them. This CDR3 comprises 13 residues. Germline CDR1 SGHRS, CDR2 YFSETQ. This CDR3 is CASSNPSSYEQYF. In DNA form, the CDR3 reads TGCGCCAGCAGTAATCCCAGCTCCTACGAGCAGTACTTC.

This clonotype was seen many times. The chain joins TRBV15 to TRBJ1-1, with no clear D. Germline V gene sequence: CDR1 LNHNV, CDR2 YYDKDF (reference sequence). V lost 0 bases and J 5 bases, leaving 16 bases between the germline ends. The CDR3 runs to 16 residues. The CDR3 region has the DNA TGTGCCACCAGCAGAGATCTAGGGCTAAGAGGTACTGAAGCTTTCTTT. Residues: CATSRDLGLRGTEAFF.